This T cell receptor beta chain comes out of a study of T cell changes during pregnancy in multiple sclerosis. CDR1 is MNHNS and CDR2 is SASEGT in the germline V gene. CDR3 length: 14 amino acids. With 8 bases clipped from V and 5 bases from J, the junction kept 9 bases outside the gene matches. TCRdb's table, derived via immunoSEQ multiplex PCR, lists solely in-frame clones and lacks some. The sample includes approximately 50,000 clones, 92% of them seen just once. Sequencing used CD4+ T cells from peripheral blood mononuclear cells, obtained after pregnancy. This clonotype was obtained from a female donor in good health, enrolled as a control in a pregnancy study. J is TRBJ2-7 and V is TRBV6-1; 10 nucleotides line up with TRBD1. In DNA, the CDR3 is TGTGCCAGCCGCCTGGACAGGGGGATTAACGAGCAGTACTTC. Protein sequence: CASRLDRGINEQYF.